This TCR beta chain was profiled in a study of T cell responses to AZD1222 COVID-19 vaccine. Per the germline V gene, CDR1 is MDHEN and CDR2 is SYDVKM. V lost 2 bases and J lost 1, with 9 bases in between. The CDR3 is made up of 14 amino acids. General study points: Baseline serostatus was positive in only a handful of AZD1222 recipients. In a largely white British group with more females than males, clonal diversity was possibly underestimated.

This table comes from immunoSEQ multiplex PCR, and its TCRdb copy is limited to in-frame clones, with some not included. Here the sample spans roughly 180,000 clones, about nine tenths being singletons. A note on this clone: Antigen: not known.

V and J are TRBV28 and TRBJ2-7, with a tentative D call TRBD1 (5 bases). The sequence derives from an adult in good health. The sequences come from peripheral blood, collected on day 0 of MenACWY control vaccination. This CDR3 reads CASSLAQVSYEQYF. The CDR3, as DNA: TGTGCCAGCAGTTTAGCACAGGTATCCTACGAGCAGTACTTC.